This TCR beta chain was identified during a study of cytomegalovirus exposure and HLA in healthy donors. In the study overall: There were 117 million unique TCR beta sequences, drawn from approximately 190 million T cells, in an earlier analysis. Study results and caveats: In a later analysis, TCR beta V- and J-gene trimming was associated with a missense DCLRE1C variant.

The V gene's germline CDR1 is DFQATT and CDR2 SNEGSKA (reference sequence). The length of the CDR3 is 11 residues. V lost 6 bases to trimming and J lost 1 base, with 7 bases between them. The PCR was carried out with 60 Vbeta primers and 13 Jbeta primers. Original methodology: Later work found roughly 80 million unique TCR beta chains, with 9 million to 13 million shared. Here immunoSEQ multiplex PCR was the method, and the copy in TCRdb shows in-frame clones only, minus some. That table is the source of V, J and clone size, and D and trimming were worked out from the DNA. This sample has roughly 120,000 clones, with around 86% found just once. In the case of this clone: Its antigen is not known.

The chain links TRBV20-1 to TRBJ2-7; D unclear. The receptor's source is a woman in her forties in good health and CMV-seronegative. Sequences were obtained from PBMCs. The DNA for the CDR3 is TGCAGTGCAGGAGCATCCTACGAGCAGTACTTC. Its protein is CSAGASYEQYF.